These 11 T cell receptor beta chains were sequenced from one sample in a study of blood T cell repertoires in COVID-19 (TCRdb year 2020). Library creation used the immunoSEQ multiplex PCR assay. The table comes from immuneACCESS by way of TCRdb, which keeps in-frame sequences with V and J called. Part of the clones is missing from these tables; in studies checked, under half for an unresolved V gene and the rest for unknown reasons. The sample table holds fewer than 150,000 clones, of which approximately 86% were seen once. The top ten constitute 0.88% of the sample. Material for sequencing was peripheral blood. Receptor source: a woman in her fifties or sixties with active or convalescent COVID-19.

The rearrangement uses TRBV6-1 and TRBJ1-5, with TRBD1 identical over 8 bases. The V gene end was trimmed by 4 bases and the J gene end by 7 bases; junction bases not matched to a gene: 12. The CDR3 loop spans 16 amino acids. CDR1 MNHNS and CDR2 SASEGT come from the germline V gene. Here the CDR3 DNA reads TGTGCCAGCAGTGCCAAACGGACAGGGTGGAGGCAGCCCCAGCATTTT. Amino acids: CASSAKRTGWRQPQHF.

The chain employs TRBV29-1 and TRBJ2-1; TRBD2 agrees at 11 bases. The CDR3 covers 15 residues. The germline V gene has CDR1 SQVTM and CDR2 ANQGSEA. Germline trimming cut 2 bases from V and 5 bases from J; bases unmatched to any gene: 5. CDR3 DNA: TGCAGCGTTGAAAGGACTAGCGGGCCCCACAATGAGCAGTTCTTC. This sequence encodes CSVERTSGPHNEQFF.

The chain carries TRBV28 and TRBJ1-2, with D possibly TRBD1 on 5 matching bases. The CDR3 runs 14 residues. Trimming stripped 3 bases from V and 4 bases from J, with 12 bases between. Germline lookup yields CDR1 MDHEN and CDR2 SYDVKM. CDR3 region: CASSLGQALYGYTF. The CDR3 DNA follows: TGTGCCAGCAGTTTGGGGCAGGCCCTCTATGGCTACACCTTC.

This chain joins TRBV19 and TRBJ1-5; TRBD1 might be the D (6 bases). This CDR3 is 13 amino acids long. V was cut by 5 bases and J by 10 bases, with 15 bases left in between. The germline V gene has CDR1 LNHDA and CDR2 SQIVND (reference sequence). The CDR3 nucleotides read TGTGCCAGTAGTGCAACAGGGACCCCCCCCCAGCATTTT. Its protein is CASSATGTPPQHF. Together with reference TRBV19 and TRBJ1-5, the CDR3 gives the full variable domain: DGGITQSPKYLFRKEGQNVTLSCEQNLNHDAMYWYRQDPGQGLRLIYYSQIVNDFQKGDIAEGYSVSREKKESFPLTVTSAQKNPTAFYLCASSATGTPPQHFGDGTRLSIL.

This clone has just one count. The chain has TRBV6-1 and TRBJ2-3; D unclear. There are 14 residues in the CDR3. The V and J ends lost 2 bases and 4 bases respectively, with 10 bases between them. Germline loops: CDR1 MNHNS, CDR2 SASEGT. The CDR3 region is CASSESNRPDTQYF. In DNA form, the CDR3 reads TGTGCCAGCAGTGAATCGAACAGACCAGATACGCAGTATTTT.

The V and J genes are TRBV28 and TRBJ1-4; 8 bases line up with TRBD1. The germline V gene encodes CDR1 MDHEN and CDR2 SYDVKM. The V gene end was trimmed by 7 bases and the J gene end by 3 bases; junction bases not matched to a gene: 13. The CDR3 extends over 17 amino acids. The CDR3 protein is CASTRRTGKKSNEKLFF. The CDR3 region has the DNA TGTGCCAGCACCCGCCGGACAGGGAAGAAGTCTAATGAAAAACTGTTTTTT.

The chain couples TRBV2 to TRBJ2-7; 8 bases line up with TRBD2. V gave up 2 bases and J gave up 0 bases; unmatched junction bases: 3. CDR3 size: 15 residues. CDR1 and CDR2 from the germline V gene are SNHLY and FYNNEI. This CDR3 reads CASSEQRGSSYEQYF. The CDR3 DNA is TGTGCCAGCAGTGAACAGCGGGGGAGCTCCTACGAGCAGTACTTC.

The chain has TRBV10-3 and TRBJ2-7, with 8 bases matching TRBD1. The germline V gene encodes CDR1 ENHRY and CDR2 SYGVKD. This CDR3 comprises 18 residues. V gave up 6 bases and J gave up 0 bases; unmatched junction bases: 16. The DNA of the CDR3 is TGTGCCATCAGAGCCGGGACAGGAGGTAAATTAAACTCCTACGAGCAGTACTTC. It yields the protein CAIRAGTGGKLNSYEQYF.

J is TRBJ2-2 and V is TRBV19; no reliable D call. The CDR3 is 14 residues long. Germline V CDR1 and CDR2: LNHDA, SQIVND (reference sequence). V dropped 3 bases and J dropped 4 bases, with 9 bases sitting between them. The DNA of the CDR3 is TGTGCCAGTAGTATGGCTGGTCGCACCGGGGAGCTGTTTTTT. Translating gives CASSMAGRTGELFF.

This chain connects TRBV6-5 to TRBJ2-7; weak D call: TRBD2 (6 bases). The CDR3 spans 14 residues. Germline loops: CDR1 MNHEY, CDR2 SVGAGI. The V gene lost 9 bases and the J gene lost 2 bases, with 17 bases spanning the gap. The CDR3 spells CASGAYGSAYEQYF. The DNA of the CDR3 is TGTGCCAGTGGCGCCTACGGGAGTGCCTACGAGCAGTACTTC.

This clone came up once. DNA of the CDR3: TGTGCCAGCAGCTTTGGTCTAGAACACAATGAGCAGTTCTTC. This gives the protein CASSFGLEHNEQFF. V is TRBV5-6 and J is TRBJ2-1, with D uncertain. CDR3 length: 14 residues. CDR1 and CDR2 from the germline V gene are SGHDT and YYEEEE. V was cut by 2 bases and J by 5 bases, with 11 bases left in between.